In its sample, the clone carrying this TCR beta chain is medium-sized. Its antigen remains unknown. There are 17 residues in the CDR3. V lost 6 bases, J lost 5 bases, and 23 bases lay in between. CDR1 is MNHNS, CDR2 SASEGT, per germline. These data are taken from a study of vaccination and CD4 T cells after COVID-19. Overall study: Overlapping SARS-CoV-2, HCoV-NL63, HCoV-OC43 and HCoV-229E spike peptides stimulated the cells. Study-level findings and limits: No early post-infection timepoints were studied, and convalescent patients studied were relatively few.

Treatment: roughly 11-day PBMC culture with coronavirus spike peptide pools or control peptides (ViraFEST assay). It was after roughly ten days of culture that CD4+ T cells were isolated by negative selection. Sequencing of cultured CD4+ T cell DNA used the Oncomine TCR Beta short-read assay. Investigators isolated genomic DNA from cultured CD4+ T cells. Each CDR3 protein is one row after TCRdb ran MiXCR on the PCR reads. The table records about 7,900 distinct CDR3 sequences, roughly 20% of them present only once. The sample here was CD4+ T cells from blood, cultured in vitro, taken after SARS-CoV-2 vaccination. The chain combines TRBV6-1 with TRBJ1-5; possible D gene TRBD1, 6 bases. The clonotype was recovered from a human donor who had recovered from COVID-19. CDR3 region: CASSRRINSQGDQPQHF. DNA for the CDR3: TGTGCCAGCAGCCGACGGATTAACTCACAGGGAGATCAGCCCCAGCATTTT.